The entry that follows covers one T cell receptor (beta chain) sequence. Sequencing used immunoSEQ multiplex PCR; TCRdb keeps in-frame clones, though not all of them. The sample shows more than 12,000 clones, approximately 81% of them seen only once. This entry belongs to a study of technical replicates of blood from several donors. J gave up 2 bases and V 3 bases, and 9 bases lay outside the gene matches. The CDR3 spans 17 residues. The germline V gene encodes CDR1 SGHRS and CDR2 YFSETQ. The V call is TRBV5-1, the J call TRBJ2-3, with 10 nucleotides matching TRBD2. Sequencing was done on a sample of PBMCs. This sequence originates from a human donor in good health. The CDR3 region has the DNA TGCGCCAGCAGCTCTCCTGAGCGGGAGGGACCCACAGATACGCAGTATTTT. It codes for CASSSPEREGPTDTQYF.